This T cell receptor (beta chain) was profiled in a study of T cells after yellow fever vaccination. About the research overall: Fractions with few cells were prepared using SMART-Seq v4 Ultra Low Input. The study's findings and limits: There was a small share of clonotypes that showed up in both the CD4 and CD8 compartments. Among primary-vaccination clones, most reappeared after the booster, at 96% for CD4 and approximately 90% for CD8.

Germline V lookup: CDR1 LNHNV, CDR2 YYDKDF (reference sequence). V shed 5 bases and J 7 bases; nucleotides not matched to a gene: 14. The CDR3 sequence is 16 residues long. In the case of this clonotype: Its antigen is not known.

The TCR cDNA carried a universal primer site and UMIs from 5'RACE template switching. From the 5' RACE reads, TCRdb called clonotypes with MiXCR, one entry per CDR3 protein. The repertoire holds about 260,000 distinct CDR3 sequences, with roughly 5% as singletons. The sample was CD4+ T cells sorted from PBMCs, taken on the day of the yellow fever booster vaccination. This chain links TRBV15 with TRBJ1-1; 9 bases map to TRBD1. The TCR was taken from a man in his late teens or twenties who received the YFV17D yellow fever vaccine. CDR3 nucleotide sequence: TGTGCCACCAGCCCTAGCAACCCGGGACAGGGCGTTGAAGCTTTCTTT. Amino acid sequence: CATSPSNPGQGVEAFF.